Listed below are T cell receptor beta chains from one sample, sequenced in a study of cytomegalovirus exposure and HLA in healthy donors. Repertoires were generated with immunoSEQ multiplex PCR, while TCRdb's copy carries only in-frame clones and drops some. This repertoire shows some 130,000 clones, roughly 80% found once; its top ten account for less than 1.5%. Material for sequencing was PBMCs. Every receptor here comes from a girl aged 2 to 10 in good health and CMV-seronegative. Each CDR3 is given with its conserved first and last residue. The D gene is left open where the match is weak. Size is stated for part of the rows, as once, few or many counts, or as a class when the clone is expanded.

cdr3_aa: CATPGLEVGELFF; cdr3_nt: TGTGCCACCCCGGGACTAGAGGTCGGGGAGCTGTTTTTT; v_call: TRBV5-4; clone_size: NA; d_call: TRBD2; j_call: TRBJ2-2
cdr3_aa: CASSLVREVGELFF; cdr3_nt: TGCGCCAGCAGCTTGGTCAGGGAAGTCGGGGAGCTGTTTTTT; v_call: TRBV5-1; clone_size: NA; d_call: NA; j_call: TRBJ2-2
cdr3_aa: CASSLEALGQGNYGYTF; cdr3_nt: TGTGCCAGCAGCTTAGAGGCGCTTGGACAGGGCAACTATGGCTACACCTTC; v_call: TRBV7-2; clone_size: NA; d_call: TRBD1; j_call: TRBJ1-2
cdr3_aa: CASSLDRDRPQHF; cdr3_nt: TGTGCCAGCAGCCTCGACAGGGATCGGCCCCAGCATTTT; v_call: TRBV11-2; clone_size: NA; d_call: TRBD1; j_call: TRBJ1-5
cdr3_aa: CASSELQGAGTDTQYF; cdr3_nt: TGCGCCAGCAGTGAACTACAGGGGGCCGGCACAGATACGCAGTATTTT; v_call: TRBV10-1; clone_size: NA; d_call: TRBD1; j_call: TRBJ2-3
cdr3_aa: CASSEVVPDTQYF; cdr3_nt: TGTGCCAGCAGTGAAGTCGTCCCAGATACGCAGTATTTT; v_call: TRBV6-1; clone_size: NA; d_call: NA; j_call: TRBJ2-3
cdr3_aa: CASSEKTGVGYEQYF; cdr3_nt: TGTGCCAGCAGCGAAAAGACAGGGGTGGGGTACGAGCAGTACTTC; v_call: TRBV9; clone_size: NA; d_call: TRBD1; j_call: TRBJ2-7
cdr3_aa: CASSDYSYEQYF; cdr3_nt: TGTGCCAGCAGTGATTACTCCTACGAGCAGTACTTC; v_call: TRBV2; clone_size: few; d_call: NA; j_call: TRBJ2-7
cdr3_aa: CASNWGTAYEQYF; cdr3_nt: TGTGCCAGCAACTGGGGGACTGCCTACGAGCAGTACTTC; v_call: TRBV2; clone_size: once; d_call: NA; j_call: TRBJ2-7
cdr3_aa: CASSQRQGAREKLFF; cdr3_nt: TGTGCCAGCAGCCAGAGACAGGGGGCGCGTGAAAAACTGTTTTTT; v_call: TRBV4-2; clone_size: NA; d_call: TRBD1; j_call: TRBJ1-4
cdr3_aa: CASMRGYEQYF; cdr3_nt: TGTGCCAGCATGCGCGGCTACGAGCAGTACTTC; v_call: TRBV2; clone_size: NA; d_call: NA; j_call: TRBJ2-7
cdr3_aa: CASSIAGTGSAYGYTF; cdr3_nt: TGTGCCAGTAGTATAGCTGGGACAGGGTCCGCGTATGGCTACACCTTC; v_call: TRBV19; clone_size: NA; d_call: TRBD1; j_call: TRBJ1-2
cdr3_aa: CASSWGGRSHWADTQYF; cdr3_nt: TGTGCCAGCAGCTGGGGGGGCAGGTCTCATTGGGCAGATACGCAGTATTTT; v_call: TRBV5-8; clone_size: NA; d_call: NA; j_call: TRBJ2-3
cdr3_aa: CASSVGQLNEQFF; cdr3_nt: TGTGCCAGTAGTGTGGGACAGCTCAATGAGCAGTTCTTC; v_call: TRBV19; clone_size: NA; d_call: TRBD1; j_call: TRBJ2-1
cdr3_aa: CASSSMTGGDEQFF; cdr3_nt: TGCGCCAGCAGCTCCATGACAGGGGGCGATGAGCAGTTCTTC; v_call: TRBV5-1; clone_size: NA; d_call: TRBD1; j_call: TRBJ2-1
cdr3_aa: CASSPASGSPYEQYF; cdr3_nt: TGCGCCAGCAGCCCGGCTAGCGGGTCTCCCTACGAGCAGTACTTC; v_call: TRBV5-1; clone_size: once; d_call: TRBD2; j_call: TRBJ2-7
cdr3_aa: CASSQGASYEQYF; cdr3_nt: TGTGCCAGCAGCCAGGGGGCCTCCTACGAGCAGTACTTC; v_call: TRBV4-2; clone_size: NA; d_call: NA; j_call: TRBJ2-7
cdr3_aa: CASRLAGGTNNEQFF; cdr3_nt: TGCGCCAGCAGGCTAGCGGGAGGGACGAACAATGAGCAGTTCTTC; v_call: TRBV10-2; clone_size: NA; d_call: TRBD2; j_call: TRBJ2-1
cdr3_aa: CASSRRTGEQYF; cdr3_nt: TGTGCCAGCAGCCGCCGGACGGGGGAGCAGTACTTC; v_call: TRBV7-2; clone_size: NA; d_call: NA; j_call: TRBJ2-7
cdr3_aa: CASSLVGTGTDTQYF; cdr3_nt: TGTGCCAGCAGCTTGGTAGGGACAGGCACAGATACGCAGTATTTT; v_call: TRBV7-9; clone_size: NA; d_call: TRBD1; j_call: TRBJ2-3
cdr3_aa: CASSMSGTDTQYF; cdr3_nt: TGTGCCAGTAGTATGTCAGGCACAGATACGCAGTATTTT; v_call: TRBV19; clone_size: few; d_call: NA; j_call: TRBJ2-3
cdr3_aa: CASSLGDRRQNQPQHF; cdr3_nt: TGTGCCAGCAGCTTGGGGGACAGGAGGCAGAATCAGCCCCAGCATTTT; v_call: TRBV5-8; clone_size: NA; d_call: TRBD1; j_call: TRBJ1-5
cdr3_aa: CAWSVGPNQPQHF; cdr3_nt: TGTGCCTGGAGTGTGGGGCCCAATCAGCCCCAGCATTTT; v_call: TRBV30; clone_size: NA; d_call: NA; j_call: TRBJ1-5
cdr3_aa: CASRESDYGYTF; cdr3_nt: TGTGCCAGCAGAGAGTCTGACTATGGCTACACCTTC; v_call: TRBV6-5; clone_size: NA; d_call: NA; j_call: TRBJ1-2
cdr3_aa: CASRTTGNEQYF; cdr3_nt: TGTGCCAGCAGGACGACAGGGAACGAGCAGTACTTC; v_call: TRBV28; clone_size: NA; d_call: TRBD1; j_call: TRBJ2-7
cdr3_aa: CASSASFGGVTDTQYF; cdr3_nt: TGTGCCAGCAGTGCCTCGTTCGGGGGGGTCACAGATACGCAGTATTTT; v_call: TRBV6-1; clone_size: NA; d_call: TRBD2; j_call: TRBJ2-3
cdr3_aa: CASSLRDSYQETQYF; cdr3_nt: TGCGCCAGCAGCCTACGGGACTCCTATCAAGAGACCCAGTACTTC; v_call: TRBV5-1; clone_size: NA; d_call: NA; j_call: TRBJ2-5
cdr3_aa: CASSVAPQGTNEKLFF; cdr3_nt: TGTGCCAGCAGCGTAGCCCCGCAGGGTACTAATGAAAAACTGTTTTTT; v_call: TRBV9; clone_size: NA; d_call: NA; j_call: TRBJ1-4
cdr3_aa: CASSIGPYEQYF; cdr3_nt: TGTGCCAGCAGTATTGGGCCCTACGAGCAGTACTTC; v_call: TRBV28; clone_size: NA; d_call: NA; j_call: TRBJ2-7
cdr3_aa: CASSPPGQGSGEAFF; cdr3_nt: TGTGCCAGCAGCCCCCCGGGACAGGGGTCGGGTGAAGCTTTCTTT; v_call: TRBV6-5; clone_size: NA; d_call: TRBD1; j_call: TRBJ1-1
cdr3_aa: CASRGARGETQYF; cdr3_nt: TGTGCCAGCAGAGGGGCGAGGGGGGAGACCCAGTACTTC; v_call: TRBV6-6; clone_size: NA; d_call: NA; j_call: TRBJ2-5
cdr3_aa: CASGSVNYGYTF; cdr3_nt: TGTGCCAGCGGGAGTGTTAACTATGGCTACACCTTC; v_call: TRBV28; clone_size: NA; d_call: NA; j_call: TRBJ1-2
cdr3_aa: CASSLEGSYEQYF; cdr3_nt: TGCGCCAGCAGCTTGGAGGGGTCCTACGAGCAGTACTTC; v_call: TRBV5-1; clone_size: NA; d_call: NA; j_call: TRBJ2-7
cdr3_aa: CASSLRTGNQPQHF; cdr3_nt: TGCGCCAGCAGTTTACGGACAGGGAATCAGCCCCAGCATTTT; v_call: TRBV23-1; clone_size: NA; d_call: TRBD1; j_call: TRBJ1-5
cdr3_aa: CASSAFETASPTQYF; cdr3_nt: TGTGCCAGCAGCGCTTTCGAGACAGCCTCGCCTACGCAGTATTTT; v_call: TRBV9; clone_size: NA; d_call: NA; j_call: TRBJ2-3
cdr3_aa: CASGPGQGYNEQFF; cdr3_nt: TGTGCCAGCGGGCCGGGACAGGGGTACAATGAGCAGTTCTTC; v_call: TRBV2; clone_size: NA; d_call: TRBD1; j_call: TRBJ2-1
cdr3_aa: CASSLPGVDEKLFF; cdr3_nt: TGTGCCAGCAGCTTGCCGGGGGTTGATGAAAAACTGTTTTTT; v_call: TRBV5-6; clone_size: few; d_call: NA; j_call: TRBJ1-4
cdr3_aa: CASSRLDRGAGEQYF; cdr3_nt: TGTGCCAGCAGTCGGTTGGACAGGGGCGCAGGCGAGCAGTACTTC; v_call: TRBV6-5; clone_size: NA; d_call: TRBD1; j_call: TRBJ2-7
cdr3_aa: CASSSLAGGTRWGTDEQYF; cdr3_nt: TGTGCCAGCAGTTCTCTAGCGGGAGGAACTAGGTGGGGTACCGACGAGCAGTACTTC; v_call: TRBV28; clone_size: NA; d_call: TRBD2; j_call: TRBJ2-7
cdr3_aa: CASSLRGGDSGKETQYF; cdr3_nt: TGTGCCAGCAGCTTACGGGGCGGGGACTCGGGGAAAGAGACCCAGTACTTC; v_call: TRBV11-3; clone_size: once; d_call: NA; j_call: TRBJ2-5
cdr3_aa: CAWSRGTVSGNTIYF; cdr3_nt: TGTGCCTGGAGCCGGGGGACAGTCTCTGGAAACACCATATATTTT; v_call: TRBV30; clone_size: NA; d_call: TRBD1; j_call: TRBJ1-3
cdr3_aa: CSARDSYEQYF; cdr3_nt: TGCAGTGCTAGAGATTCGTACGAGCAGTACTTC; v_call: TRBV20-1; clone_size: few; d_call: NA; j_call: TRBJ2-7
cdr3_aa: CASSLGGGGEKLFF; cdr3_nt: TGTGCCAGCAGCTTGGGCGGAGGTGGCGAAAAACTGTTTTTT; v_call: TRBV13; clone_size: few; d_call: NA; j_call: TRBJ1-4
cdr3_aa: CASSIVGRSYNEQFF; cdr3_nt: TGTGCCAGTAGTATAGTTGGCCGCTCCTACAATGAGCAGTTCTTC; v_call: TRBV19; clone_size: once; d_call: NA; j_call: TRBJ2-1
cdr3_aa: CASSLGGKPYEQYF; cdr3_nt: TGTGCCAGCAGTTTGGGGGGGAAACCCTACGAGCAGTACTTC; v_call: TRBV28; clone_size: once; d_call: TRBD2; j_call: TRBJ2-7
cdr3_aa: CASSQDVLNEKLFF; cdr3_nt: TGCGCCAGCAGCCAAGATGTCCTAAATGAAAAACTGTTTTTT; v_call: TRBV4-3; clone_size: NA; d_call: NA; j_call: TRBJ1-4